This T cell receptor (beta chain) was documented in a study of T cell responses to AZD1222 COVID-19 vaccine. The study's findings and limits: Only after the peak T cell response were repertoires sampled.

For this clone: Its antigen is still unknown.

This table comes from immunoSEQ multiplex PCR, and its TCRdb copy is limited to in-frame clones, with some not included. The sample consists of about 120,000 clones, 90% of them appearing once. This CDR3 has 17 residues. J gave up 5 bases and V 1 base, and 13 bases lay outside the gene matches. The germline gives CDR1 SGHDT, CDR2 YYEEEE. The sequence derives from an adult in good health. The source material was peripheral blood, sampled on day 0 of MenACWY control vaccination. V and J are TRBV5-6 and TRBJ2-7, with 9 nucleotides matching TRBD2. This CDR3 reads CASSLRESRGRAHEQYF. CDR3 DNA sequence: TGTGCCAGCAGCTTGCGAGAGTCACGCGGGAGGGCCCACGAGCAGTACTTC.